The clone carrying this T cell receptor beta chain occurred a few times. This specimen belongs to a study of T cell repertoires in cytomegalovirus infection. TCRdb ran MiXCR on the reads and lists one entry per CDR3 protein. This table holds around 490,000 distinct CDR3 sequences, 26% found once. This CDR3 spans 14 amino acids. The V gene lost 5 bases and the J gene lost 6 bases, with 13 bases spanning the gap. The germline CDR1 and CDR2 sequences are PRHDT and FYEKMQ (reference sequence). The origin of this receptor is a human donor in good health (CMV status not recorded). Some clones in this sample may be carry-over from other donors' samples. V gene TRBV13 combines with J gene TRBJ2-2; D gene uncertain. The specimen was PBMCs. The CDR3 DNA reads TGTGCCAGCAGCCCCTGGAGTTCGGCCGGGGAGCTGTTTTTT. This encodes CASSPWSSAGELFF.